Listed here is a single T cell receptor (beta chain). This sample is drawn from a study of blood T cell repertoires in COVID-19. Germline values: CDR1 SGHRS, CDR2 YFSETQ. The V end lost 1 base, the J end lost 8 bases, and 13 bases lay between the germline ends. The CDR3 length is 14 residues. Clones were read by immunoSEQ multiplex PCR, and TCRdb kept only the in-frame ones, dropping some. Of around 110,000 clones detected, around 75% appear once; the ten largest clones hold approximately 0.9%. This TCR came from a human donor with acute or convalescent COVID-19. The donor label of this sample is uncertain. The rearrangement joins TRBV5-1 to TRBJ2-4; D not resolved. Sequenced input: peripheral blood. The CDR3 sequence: CASSLQMRSDIQYF. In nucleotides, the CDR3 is TGCGCCAGCAGCTTGCAAATGCGGTCGGACATTCAGTACTTC.